This TCR beta chain was recorded in a study of T cell responses to AZD1222 COVID-19 vaccine. The data were produced by immunoSEQ multiplex PCR, yet TCRdb's version contains in-frame clones alone and is incomplete. Among 91,000 or so clones listed, 80% to 95% were seen once. This clone was seen once. This sequence originates from an adult who received the AZD1222 COVID-19 vaccine. The material was peripheral blood, obtained 28 days after the second AZD1222 dose.

Here the CDR3 reads CASSPALAGGKNEQFF. CDR3 nucleotide sequence: TGTGCCAGCTCACCGGCACTAGCGGGGGGGAAAAATGAGCAGTTCTTC. The J gene is TRBJ2-1, the V gene TRBV18; 13 bases are a match to TRBD2. V lost 3 bases, J lost 7 bases, and 6 bases stayed unmatched. Germline V gene lookup returns CDR1 KGHSH and CDR2 LQKENI. The CDR3 has 16 residues.